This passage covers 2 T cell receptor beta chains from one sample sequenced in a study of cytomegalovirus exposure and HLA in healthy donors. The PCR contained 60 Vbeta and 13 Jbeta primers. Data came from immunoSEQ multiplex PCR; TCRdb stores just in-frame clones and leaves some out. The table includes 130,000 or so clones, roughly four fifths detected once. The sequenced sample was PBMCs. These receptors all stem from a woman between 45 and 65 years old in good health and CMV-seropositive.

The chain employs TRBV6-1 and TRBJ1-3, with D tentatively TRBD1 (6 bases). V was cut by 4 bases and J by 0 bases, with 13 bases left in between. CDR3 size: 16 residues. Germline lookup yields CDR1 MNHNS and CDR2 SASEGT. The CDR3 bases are TGTGCCAGCAGTGCCTCCGGGACAAACTCTGGAAACACCATATATTTT. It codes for CASSASGTNSGNTIYF.

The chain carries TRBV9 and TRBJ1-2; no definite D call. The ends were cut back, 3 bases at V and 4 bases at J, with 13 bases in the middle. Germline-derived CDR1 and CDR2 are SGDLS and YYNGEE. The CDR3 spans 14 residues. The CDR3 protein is CASSEDVRGYGYTF. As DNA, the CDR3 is TGTGCCAGCAGCGAAGACGTACGCGGCTATGGCTACACCTTC.